A selection of T cell receptor beta chains follows, all from one sample in a study of beta chain features in type 1 diabetes. The protocol was immunoSEQ multiplex PCR, while the TCRdb copy is restricted to in-frame clones and leaves out a portion. The sample contains some 150,000 clones, about 13% of which appear only once. Material for sequencing was central memory CD4+ T cells from blood. These receptors came from a man between 18 and 29 years old with type 1 diabetes. Both conserved end residues are part of each CDR3. A D gene is named only where the DNA matches it firmly. Part of the rows lack a size; the others show once, few, many or a class for expanded clones.

cdr3_nt,cdr3_aa,j_call,v_call,d_call,clone_size,cdr3_length
TGTGCCAGCACCGCCGGGACAGGGAAGGAAAAACTGTTTTTT,CASTAGTGKEKLFF,TRBJ1-4,TRBV6-5,TRBD1,NA,14
TGTGCCAGCAGTTCGTCAGGGATTAATACCTATGGCTACACCTTC,CASSSSGINTYGYTF,TRBJ1-2,TRBV5-5,NA,NA,15
TGTGCCAGCAGCCCGGGACGGTTCACCTACGAGCAGTACTTC,CASSPGRFTYEQYF,TRBJ2-7,TRBV7-8,NA,many,14
TGCGCCAGCAGCCCCGGGGACCGGGCATCATATGGCTACACCTTC,CASSPGDRASYGYTF,TRBJ1-2,TRBV4-1,NA,few,15
TGTGCCTGGAAAGCTGGGCCCTGGACTTATGGCTACACCTTC,CAWKAGPWTYGYTF,TRBJ1-2,TRBV30,NA,NA,14
TGTGCCAGCAGTGACCCCGGGACAGGGGTCACCGGGGAGCTGTTTTTT,CASSDPGTGVTGELFF,TRBJ2-2,TRBV2,TRBD1,NA,16
TGTGCCAGCTCACCACAACAGGGAGGCCTCTACGAGCAGTACTTC,CASSPQQGGLYEQYF,TRBJ2-7,TRBV18,NA,NA,15
TGTGCCAGCAGCGCCCTAGCGGGGGAGCTCCACAATGAGCAGTTCTTC,CASSALAGELHNEQFF,TRBJ2-1,TRBV9,TRBD2,few,16
TGCGCCAGCAGTGAATCCACTGAACGGGGCTACACCTTC,CASSESTERGYTF,TRBJ1-2,TRBV10-2,NA,NA,13
TGCGCCAGCAGCTCGACCGCTAACAACCGGGATTCACCCCTCCACTTT,CASSSTANNRDSPLHF,TRBJ1-6,TRBV5-1,NA,few,16
TGTGCCAGCAGCCCCGGACAGCCCCTTGATGGCTACACCTTC,CASSPGQPLDGYTF,TRBJ1-2,TRBV7-2,NA,few,14
TGCGCCAGCAGCAAAATCCGGGACTTCATCGCGTGGGCTTTCTTT,CASSKIRDFIAWAFF,TRBJ1-1,TRBV10-2,NA,NA,15
TGTGCCAGCACCACCTTACGCGGGGTCACTGAAGCTTTCTTT,CASTTLRGVTEAFF,TRBJ1-1,TRBV6-6,NA,NA,14
TGTGCCAGCAGCTTACAGGGGTTAGAGACCCAGTACTTC,CASSLQGLETQYF,TRBJ2-5,TRBV7-7,NA,NA,13
TGTGCCAGCTCACCATACTGGATTAGCGGGAAATCGGAGACCCAGTACTTC,CASSPYWISGKSETQYF,TRBJ2-5,TRBV18,TRBD2,NA,17
TGTGCCATCAGTGAGGGGGCGGCCGGGGAGCTGTTTTTT,CAISEGAAGELFF,TRBJ2-2,TRBV10-3,NA,NA,13